The count of the clone carrying this TCR beta chain is one. The sample is drawn from a study of cytomegalovirus exposure and HLA in healthy donors. Profiled with immunoSEQ multiplex PCR; TCRdb holds only in-frame clones, not every one. This table has some 100,000 clones, approximately 88% appearing once. Per the germline V gene, CDR1 is MDHEN and CDR2 is SYDVKM. Trimming took 6 bases from V and 2 from J; bases not matched to a gene: 6. The CDR3 has 15 amino acids. V usage is TRBV28 and J usage is TRBJ1-2; 10 positions agree with TRBD1. Material: PBMCs. This clonotype was obtained from a man aged 18 to 30 in good health and CMV-seronegative. CDR3 loop: CASSPATGGNYGYTF. The CDR3 DNA sequence: TGTGCCAGCAGCCCAGCGACAGGGGGCAACTATGGCTACACCTTC.